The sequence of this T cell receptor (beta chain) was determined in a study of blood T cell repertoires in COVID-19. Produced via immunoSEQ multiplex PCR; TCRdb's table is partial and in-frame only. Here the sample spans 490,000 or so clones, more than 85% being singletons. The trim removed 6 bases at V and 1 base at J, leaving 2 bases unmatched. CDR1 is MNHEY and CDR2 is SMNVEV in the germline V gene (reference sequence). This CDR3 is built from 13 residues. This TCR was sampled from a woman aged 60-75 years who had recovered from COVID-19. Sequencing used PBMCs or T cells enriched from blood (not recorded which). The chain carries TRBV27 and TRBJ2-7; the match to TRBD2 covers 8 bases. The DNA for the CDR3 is TGTGCCAGCAGGCCTAGCGGGTCCTACGAGCAGTACTTC. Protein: CASRPSGSYEQYF.